This section outlines one T cell receptor beta chain sequence together with its context. These data are taken from a study of blood T cells in healthy people across ages. There are 17 residues in the CDR3. Germline V gene sequence: CDR1 SEHNR, CDR2 FQNEAQ (reference sequence). V was pared by 5 bases and J by 5 bases, with 22 bases between. Alongside a J-beta primer mix, a sample-barcoded 5' primer served in a second PCR lasting roughly 6 to 11 cycles. TCRdb processed the 5' RACE reads anew with MiXCR; each CDR3 protein has one entry. The sample lists 540,000 or so distinct CDR3 sequences; approximately 30% were seen once.

The sequence derives from a woman in her sixties or seventies in good health. The chain combines TRBV7-9 with TRBJ1-5; possible D gene TRBD1, 5 bases. Sequencing input: blood. CDR3 sequence: CASSAGQSAAAYQPQHF. As DNA, the CDR3 is TGTGCCAGCAGCGCAGGGCAGTCGGCAGCCGCTTATCAGCCCCAGCATTTT.